These 20 T cell receptor beta chains were sequenced from one sample in a study of T cell responses to AZD1222 COVID-19 vaccine. Method: immunoSEQ multiplex PCR; TCRdb's copy keeps in-frame clones and lacks some. The table lists 140,000 to 150,000 clones, approximately 78% of them singletons. Sequenced material: peripheral blood, taken on day 0 of MenACWY control vaccination. The source is an adult in good health.

V gene TRBV29-1 combines with J gene TRBJ2-7; possibly TRBD2 for D (7 bases). The CDR3 covers 14 residues. Germline V gives CDR1 SQVTM, CDR2 ANQGSEA. CDR3 nucleotide sequence: TGCACCCTTGAGGGGGGGGCCGAGTCCTACGAGCAGTACTTC. Translating gives CTLEGGAESYEQYF.

The rearrangement joins TRBV7-6 to TRBJ2-6; D tentatively reads TRBD1 or TRBD2 (5 bases each). This CDR3 has 18 residues. The germline V and J ends were trimmed by 5 bases and 0 bases, with 17 bases remaining between them. Germline lookup yields CDR1 SGHVS and CDR2 FNYEAQ. DNA of the CDR3: TGTGCCAGCAGCCCGGGGCTAGGGCGAGGCTCTGGGGCCAACGTCCTGACTTTC. Its protein is CASSPGLGRGSGANVLTF.

About this clone itself: This specimen includes other DNA sequences encoding the same CDR3. The chain joins TRBV19 to TRBJ2-1; perhaps TRBD1 as D (6 bases). V gave up 2 bases and J gave up 3 bases, with 8 bases separating them. The CDR3 runs 14 residues. The V gene's germline CDR1 is LNHDA and CDR2 SQIVND (reference sequence). The CDR3 sequence is CASSIQGIYNEQFF. DNA of the CDR3: TGTGCCAGTAGTATACAGGGGATCTACAATGAGCAGTTCTTC.

CDR3 DNA sequence: TGTGCCAGAAGCTTAGGACAGGGGGTCGTCCTCTATGGCTACACCTTC. Translating it yields CARSLGQGVVLYGYTF. The chain uses TRBV7-5 and TRBJ1-2; the table calls TRBD1, which could not be checked here. TRBV7-5 is listed as a pseudogene. This CDR3 is 16 amino acids long.

The V gene is TRBV18, the J gene TRBJ2-1, with D possibly being TRBD1 or TRBD2 (7 bases each). Germline CDR1 reads KGHSH; CDR2 reads LQKENI. The V gene lost 1 base and the J gene lost 4 bases, with 17 bases spanning the gap. The CDR3 contains 17 residues. CDR3 sequence: CASSPRGGRGPYNEQFF. CDR3 nucleotides: TGTGCCAGCTCACCACGTGGTGGGAGGGGGCCTTACAATGAGCAGTTCTTC.

This chain uses TRBV19 with TRBJ2-2; D perhaps matches TRBD1 (6 bases). Germline-derived CDR1 and CDR2 are LNHDA and SQIVND (reference sequence). V lost 5 bases and J lost 0, with 10 bases in between. CDR3 length: 15 amino acids. The CDR3 region has the DNA TGTGCCAGTAGTGTTGGGACAACGAACACCGGGGAGCTGTTTTTT. Translating gives CASSVGTTNTGELFF. The full variable domain, completed using reference TRBV19 and TRBJ2-2, is DGGITQSPKYLFRKEGQNVTLSCEQNLNHDAMYWYRQDPGQGLRLIYYSQIVNDFQKGDIAEGYSVSREKKESFPLTVTSAQKNPTAFYLCASSVGTTNTGELFFGEGSRLTVL.

The V call is TRBV11-2, the J call TRBJ1-5, with D uncertain. Deletions cut 5 bases from V and 3 bases from J, with 8 bases between. The germline CDR1 and CDR2 sequences are SGHAT and FQNNGV. CDR3 length equals 13 residues. CDR3 in amino acids: CASSLGPNQPQHF. The CDR3 region has the DNA TGTGCCAGCAGCCTCGGGCCCAATCAGCCCCAGCATTTT. Supplemented by reference TRBV11-2 and TRBJ1-5, the full variable domain reads EAGVAQSPRYKIIEKRQSVAFWCNPISGHATLYWYQQILGQGPKLLIQFQNNGVVDDSQLPKDRFSAERLKGVDSTLKIQPAKLEDSAVYLCASSLGPNQPQHFGDGTRLSIL.

This clone showed up just a few times. The chain couples TRBV3-1 (or the pseudogene TRBV3-2) to TRBJ1-2; the D is unclear. The V end lost 1 base, the J end lost 7 bases, and 16 bases lay between the germline ends. The germline CDR1 and CDR2 sequences are LGHDT and YNNKEL (reference sequence). The CDR3 consists of 15 residues. CDR3 in amino acids: CASSQGETGRGGYTF. Written as DNA, the CDR3 is TGTGCCAGCAGCCAAGGAGAGACCGGGAGAGGTGGCTACACCTTC.

The V gene is TRBV28, the J gene TRBJ2-7, with D possibly being TRBD1 (5 bases). CDR1 is MDHEN and CDR2 is SYDVKM in the germline V gene. The CDR3 totals 13 residues. Trimming left V 1 base short and J 3 bases short, with 7 bases between. Written as DNA, the CDR3 is TGTGCCAGCAGTTTATCAGGGAACTACGAGCAGTACGTC. Translating it yields CASSLSGNYEQYV.

This clone was recorded once. The chain combines TRBV20-1 with TRBJ1-5; D remains unclear. Trimming left V 3 bases short and J 2 bases short, with 11 bases between. The CDR3 is 14 residues long. Germline V lookup: CDR1 DFQATT, CDR2 SNEGSKA (reference sequence). The CDR3 DNA is TGCAGTGCTAGTCCAGAAGCGGGCAATCAGCCCCAGCATTTT. Translating it yields CSASPEAGNQPQHF.

The genes are TRBV3-1 (or the pseudogene TRBV3-2) and TRBJ1-2; D gene ambiguous. The V end lost 0 bases, the J end lost 6 bases, and 11 bases lay between the germline ends. The CDR3 totals 14 residues. Germline V gene lookup returns CDR1 LGHDT and CDR2 YNNKEL (reference sequence). CDR3 region: CASSQEVRTDGYTF. The CDR3 nucleotides are TGTGCCAGCAGCCAAGAAGTGAGAACAGATGGCTACACCTTC.

The V and J genes are TRBV6-5 and TRBJ1-2; 10 nucleotides line up with TRBD1. The V gene end was trimmed by 6 bases and the J gene end by 2 bases; junction bases not matched to a gene: 6. The germline CDR1 and CDR2 sequences are MNHEY and SVGAGI. The CDR3 has 15 amino acids. CDR3: CASRMTGGENYGYTF. The CDR3 region has the DNA TGTGCCAGCAGGATGACAGGGGGCGAAAACTATGGCTACACCTTC.

The genes are TRBV27 and TRBJ1-6, with 7 bases lining up with TRBD1. V lost 2 bases, J lost 5 bases, and 3 bases stayed unmatched. The CDR3 is 15 amino acids. The germline V gene has CDR1 MNHEY and CDR2 SMNVEV (reference sequence). CDR3 DNA: TGTGCCAGCAGTTTAAGACAGGGAAATAATTCACCCCTCCACTTT. This gives the protein CASSLRQGNNSPLHF.

A few counts support this clone. This chain uses TRBV10-2 with TRBJ2-2; TRBD2 matches at 7 bases. Germline V lookup: CDR1 WSHSY, CDR2 SAAADI. V lost 6 bases, J lost 3 bases, and 7 bases stayed unmatched. The CDR3 is 15 residues long. CDR3 amino acids: CASREGLVDTGELFF. For the CDR3, the DNA is TGCGCCAGCAGGGAAGGACTAGTGGACACCGGGGAGCTGTTTTTT.

This rearrangement joins TRBV2 to TRBJ1-3, with D maybe TRBD1 (6 bases). Trimming took off 3 bases at V and 0 bases at J, with 9 bases between the two ends. This CDR3 region has 15 residues. Germline V gene data show CDR1 as SNHLY and CDR2 as FYNNEI. CDR3 protein: CASSEGARSGNTIYF. The DNA for the CDR3 is TGTGCCAGCAGTGAGGGGGCCCGCTCTGGAAACACCATATATTTT. Using reference TRBV2 and TRBJ1-3 for the parts outside the CDR3, the full variable domain is EPEVTQTPSHQVTQMGQEVILRCVPISNHLYFYWYRQILGQKVEFLVSFYNNEISEKSEIFDDQFSVERPDGSNFTLKIRSTKLEDSAMYFCASSEGARSGNTIYFGEGSWLTVV.

This chain uses TRBV30 with TRBJ1-5; possibly TRBD1 for D (5 bases). Germline V gene sequence: CDR1 GTSNPN, CDR2 SVGIG (reference sequence). CDR3 size: 14 residues. The V end was cut by 0 bases, the J end by 7 bases, with 13 bases between. The CDR3 spells CAWSVTGSRQPQHF. The CDR3 bases are TGTGCCTGGAGTGTAACAGGCTCGCGGCAGCCCCAGCATTTT.

The chain employs TRBV5-5 and TRBJ1-5, with D hard to call. Germline lookup yields CDR1 SGHKS and CDR2 YYEKEE (reference sequence). V was clipped by 1 base and J by 6 bases, with 8 bases between them. The CDR3 is 13 residues long. CDR3 residues: CASSLWATQPQHF. CDR3 in DNA: TGTGCCAGCAGCTTGTGGGCCACTCAGCCCCAGCATTTT. Full variable domain (remainder filled in from reference TRBV5-5 and TRBJ1-5): DAGVTQSPTHLIKTRGQQVTLRCSPISGHKSVSWYQQVLGQGPQFIFQYYEKEERGRGNFPDRFSARQFPNYSSELNVNALLLGDSALYLCASSLWATQPQHFGDGTRLSIL.

This clone was found a few times. This chain joins TRBV19 and TRBJ1-2; D is perhaps TRBD1 (5 bases). The CDR3 consists of 13 residues. Between the trimmed V and J ends, which lost 9 bases and 1 base, there was a span of 12 bases. The germline V gene has CDR1 LNHDA and CDR2 SQIVND (reference sequence). The CDR3 protein is CASVGANNYGYTF. The CDR3 bases are TGTGCCAGCGTTGGGGCCAATAACTATGGCTACACCTTC.

J is TRBJ2-7 and V is TRBV10-2; 8 bases fit TRBD1. Germline CDR1 and CDR2: WSHSY and SAAADI. The junction had 5 bases not matched to a gene; V was cut back by 9 bases and J by 1 base. This CDR3 region has 13 residues. The CDR3 DNA reads TGCGCCAGTGGACAGGGAGCGTCCTACGAGCAGTACTTC. Encoded protein: CASGQGASYEQYF.

The table lists this clone with many counts. The chain joins TRBV11-2 to TRBJ1-5, with D possibly being TRBD1 (5 bases). CDR1 and CDR2 (germline): SGHAT, FQNNGV. This CDR3 comprises 13 residues. V lost 4 bases and J lost 5, with 9 bases in between. The CDR3 nucleotides read TGTGCCAGCAGCTCCAGGGCCCATCAGCCCCAGCATTTT. Amino acid sequence: CASSSRAHQPQHF. Together with reference TRBV11-2 and TRBJ1-5, the CDR3 gives the full variable domain: EAGVAQSPRYKIIEKRQSVAFWCNPISGHATLYWYQQILGQGPKLLIQFQNNGVVDDSQLPKDRFSAERLKGVDSTLKIQPAKLEDSAVYLCASSSRAHQPQHFGDGTRLSIL.